These T cell receptor beta chains were read from a single sample in a study of shared T cell receptors in the human thymus. Method: immunoSEQ multiplex PCR; TCRdb's copy keeps in-frame clones and lacks some. Among almost 550,000 clones, approximately 80% were seen once, and the ten largest hold 0.013%. The sample was also reused in another study, on human thymus T cells.

The specimen sequenced was thymocytes. These receptors were obtained from a boy under three years old with a congenital heart defect. CDR3s include the opening cysteine and the closing phenylalanine or tryptophan.

J	V	length	CDR3
TRBJ2-7	TRBV5-1	15	CASSPTGASPYEQYF
TRBJ2-7	TRBV27	17	CASGQVRAGGLIYEQYF
TRBJ1-1	TRBV30	15	CAWSVKAGGNTEAFF
TRBJ2-7	TRBV6-1	17	CASSEYQEGPRPYEQYF
TRBJ1-5	TRBV28	13	CASSPYSNQPQHF
TRBJ1-2	TRBV18	16	CASSPPEGPECYGYTF
TRBJ1-3	TRBV4-1	14	CASSPLSSGNTIYF
TRBJ2-2	TRBV7-6	18	CASSLAGTGGIVTGELFF
TRBJ2-7	TRBV10-1	13	CASSEPGSYEQYF
TRBJ2-7	TRBV11-2	20	CASSLEPRRTSGSISYEQYF
TRBJ1-4	TRBV19	15	CASSTHRGRGEKLFF
TRBJ2-5	TRBV10-1	13	CASQQGAGETQYF
TRBJ2-1	TRBV5-8	16	CASSLVVAGACNEQFF
TRBJ1-1	TRBV19	15	CASRGRTGPNTEAFF
TRBJ1-2	TRBV5-6	14	CASSLVGGGDGYTF
TRBJ1-4	TRBV27	17	CASSLGSGKEGDEKLFF
TRBJ2-5	TRBV28	13	CASSHRGMETQYF
TRBJ1-1	TRBV5-6	15	CASRLRQGSNTEAFF
TRBJ2-1	TRBV25-1	13	CASGTNSYNEQFF
TRBJ2-7	TRBV7-8	16	CASSRLLAGGTYEQYF
TRBJ1-2	TRBV7-2	14	CASSLVGGRDGYTF
TRBJ1-1	TRBV28	13	CASSFWDREEAFF
TRBJ1-2	TRBV5-4	14	CASIPRDRAHGYTF
TRBJ2-7	TRBV27	16	CASSPSRTSIVREQYF
TRBJ2-3	TRBV28	16	CASSPTRVASTDTQYF
TRBJ2-3	TRBV5-1	14	CASSLSGNTDTQYF
TRBJ2-7	TRBV5-1	13	CARGTSASYEQYF
TRBJ1-1	TRBV21-1	17	CASSKDRGGRFDTEAFF
TRBJ2-3	TRBV5-1	13	CASSPGVVDTQYF
TRBJ2-7	TRBV4-3	14	CASSQAPGGSEQYF
TRBJ1-5	TRBV19	18	CASSRPTRGTYSNQPQHF
TRBJ2-1	TRBV14	20	CASSQEGTGTSGKFHNEQFF
TRBJ2-7	TRBV11-3	13	CASSCEGSYEQYF